The clone carrying this TCR delta chain is medium-sized by share. The same CDR3 can be traced to other DNA sequences in this sample. The data stem from a study of gamma-delta T cells after stem cell transplantation. The CDR3 is made up of 19 amino acids. Per germline, CDR1 GEAIGNYY and CDR2 EKD. The trim removed 2 bases at V and 0 bases at J, leaving 14 bases unmatched. TCRdb re-called the RT-PCR reads through CATT. The repertoire includes approximately 4,200 delta-chain clones, more than 1.5% of them detected once, and 25% to 35% sits in the top ten. The TCR originated in a human donor. It is not recorded whose cells these are; they may come from a transplant donor. This sequence joins TRDV2 and TRDJ1, with 10 bases aligning to TRDD3. The sample was gamma-delta T cells. The CDR3 DNA reads TGTGCCTGTGACAACCTTTCCGTACTGGGGGATTCCAACACCGATAAACTCATCTTT. Translation: CACDNLSVLGDSNTDKLIF.